This is a list of T cell receptor beta chains from one sample in a study of cytomegalovirus exposure and HLA in healthy donors. Measured with immunoSEQ multiplex PCR; TCRdb has only the in-frame clones, and not every one. Of about 98,000 clones listed, about 81% are singletons. Sequencing used PBMCs. These receptors all come from a man aged 35-49 years in good health and CMV-seronegative. The CDR3 runs from the conserved cysteine through the conserved F or W. The D gene is left open where the match is weak. A clone size is listed for some rows: how often the clone was seen (once, few, many), or a class if it is expanded.

few	NA	TRBV10-2	TRBJ1-4	CASCKGVNEKLFF
NA	NA	TRBV2	TRBJ2-7	CASSEGQGNEQYF
NA	TRBD2	TRBV7-7	TRBJ2-5	CASSLGSSGAGTQYF
NA	NA	TRBV7-2	TRBJ2-4	CASSLKASAGGVQYF
NA	TRBD1	TRBV19	TRBJ1-6	CASSIDRDSSYNSPLHF
NA	TRBD1	TRBV7-9	TRBJ1-2	CASSFPDRGPGYTF
NA	NA	TRBV28	TRBJ2-3	CASSLSFPNTQYF
NA	NA	TRBV6-6	TRBJ1-2	CASSTRDGGVGYTF
few	TRBD1	TRBV6-1	TRBJ2-3	CASSGDRVADTQYF
NA	NA	TRBV20-1	TRBJ1-2	CSAPGPRGYTF
NA	NA	TRBV7-8	TRBJ2-6	CASSLRGTPGANVLTF
NA	TRBD2	TRBV7-2	TRBJ2-5	CASSSNTLAGGRETQYF
few	TRBD2	TRBV30	TRBJ2-1	CAWSMLGLAASKLF
NA	TRBD2	TRBV20-1	TRBJ2-7	CSVSGENEQYF
NA	NA	TRBV10-3	TRBJ1-2	CAISDLSQTATSGYTF
NA	TRBD1	TRBV11-2	TRBJ2-2	CATRDRGNTGELFF
NA	NA	TRBV13	TRBJ2-7	CASSLGRRAKGSYEQYF
few	NA	TRBV2	TRBJ1-2	CASSATGLLNGYTF
once	TRBD1	TRBV7-3	TRBJ1-4	CASSSGTGGEKLFF
NA	NA	TRBV5-1	TRBJ2-5	CASSLGAGGPAGETQYF
NA	NA	TRBV13	TRBJ2-2	CASSQWRSEDTGELFF
NA	TRBD1	TRBV5-6	TRBJ2-2	CASSLLGQTNTGELFF
NA	NA	TRBV7-7	TRBJ1-3	CASSEGLGNTIYF
NA	NA	TRBV9	TRBJ1-4	CASSVGQGDEKLFF
NA	TRBD2	TRBV18	TRBJ2-7	CASSPGGVPPYEQYF
NA	NA	TRBV19	TRBJ1-5	CASSNYPGGNQPQHF
NA	NA	TRBV5-1	TRBJ1-2	CASSLATDPKGYTF
NA	NA	TRBV2	TRBJ2-1	CASSPRDIGWNEQFF
NA	NA	TRBV5-4	TRBJ2-5	CASSTRLQGGETQYF
once	NA	TRBV2	TRBJ2-3	CASPQGSTDTQYF
NA	TRBD1	TRBV15	TRBJ1-2	CATSRGGQGRNYGYTF
NA	TRBD1	TRBV7-2	TRBJ2-3	CASSLDRGSTDTQYF
few	NA	TRBV19	TRBJ1-1	CASRRRGIANTEAFF
few	NA	TRBV7-9	TRBJ1-2	CASSLARGFDGYTF
NA	TRBD2	TRBV7-3	TRBJ2-1	CASSTPITSGGNNEQFF